One and the same sample provided the 15 T cell receptor beta chains below, sequenced in a study of cytomegalovirus exposure and HLA in healthy donors. Sequencing used immunoSEQ multiplex PCR; TCRdb keeps in-frame clones, though not all of them. This sample has 220,000 or so clones, with over 80% found just once. What was sequenced was PBMCs. All receptors derive from a young woman in good health and CMV-seropositive.

J is TRBJ1-5 and V is TRBV4-2; D gene uncertain. This CDR3 spans 12 amino acids. V gave up 1 base and J gave up 8 bases, with 6 bases separating them. Germline-derived CDR1 and CDR2 are LGHNA and YNFKEQ. The chain's CDR3 is CASSQGWEPQHF. The DNA of the CDR3 is TGTGCCAGCAGCCAAGGATGGGAGCCCCAGCATTTT.

The chain carries TRBV11-2 and TRBJ2-1; 12 bases are a match to TRBD2. There are 15 residues in the CDR3. V dropped 2 bases and J dropped 7; count of bases not matched to a gene: 3. Germline values: CDR1 SGHAT, CDR2 FQNNGV. CDR3 sequence (DNA): TGTGCCAGCAGCTTACGACTAGCGGGAGAGAATGAGCAGTTCTTC. Encoded protein: CASSLRLAGENEQFF.

The V call is TRBV4-1, the J call TRBJ2-7; 11 nucleotides agree with TRBD2. Looked up from germline, CDR1 is MGHRA and CDR2 is YSYEKL. Germline trimming cut 1 base from V and 3 bases from J; bases unmatched to any gene: 5. This CDR3 comprises 16 residues. This CDR3 reads CASSQGWLAGGYEQYF. The CDR3 coding sequence is TGCGCCAGCAGCCAAGGGTGGCTAGCGGGAGGCTACGAGCAGTACTTC.

This clone was counted once. The V call is TRBV12-5, the J call TRBJ2-7, with D possibly called TRBD1 or TRBD2 (5 bases each). Between the trimmed V and J ends, which lost 6 bases and 5 bases, there was a span of 17 bases. The CDR3 is 14 amino acids. Germline CDR1 is LGHNT and CDR2 is FRNRAP. CDR3 sequence reads: CASGMGRPRHEQYF. CDR3 bases: TGTGCTAGTGGGATGGGACGGCCCCGCCACGAGCAGTACTTC. Full variable domain (remainder filled in from reference TRBV12-5 and TRBJ2-7): DARVTQTPRHKVTEMGQEVTMRCQPILGHNTVFWYRQTMMQGLELLAYFRNRAPLDDSGMPKDRFSAEMPDATLATLKIQPSEPRDSAVYFCASGMGRPRHEQYFGPGTRLTVT.

The CDR3 is CASSNTGELFF. The CDR3 region has the DNA TGTGCCTCCTCGAACACCGGGGAGCTGTTTTTT. V and J are TRBV30 and TRBJ2-2; D unclear. The ends were cut back, 7 bases at V and 0 bases at J, with 3 bases in the middle. Germline CDR1 reads GTSNPN; CDR2 reads SVGIG (reference sequence). The CDR3 contains 11 residues.

The gene calls are TRBV13 and TRBJ1-2; D may be TRBD1 (5 bases). Germline CDR1 and CDR2: PRHDT and FYEKMQ (reference sequence). The CDR3 spans 13 residues. Deletions cut 5 bases from V and 3 bases from J, with 10 bases between. In DNA form, the CDR3 reads TGTGCCAGCAGCCTCGGACAATACTATGGCTACACCTTC. Translation: CASSLGQYYGYTF.

The chain recombines TRBV19 with TRBJ1-2; D call uncertain. V lost 5 bases to trimming and J lost 4 bases, with 17 bases between them. The CDR3 totals 15 residues. Germline lookup yields CDR1 LNHDA and CDR2 SQIVND (reference sequence). CDR3 nucleotide sequence: TGTGCCAGTAGTCCCTGGGAGGGAGCCTCCTATGGCTACACCTTC. Its translation is CASSPWEGASYGYTF.

J is TRBJ2-3 and V is TRBV7-9; 9 bases are a match to TRBD2. V lost 2 bases to trimming and J lost 3 bases; unmatched junction nucleotides: 9. The CDR3 sequence is 17 residues long. The V gene's germline CDR1 is SEHNR and CDR2 FQNEAQ (reference sequence). CDR3: CASSLSALAGKTDTQYF. In DNA form, the CDR3 reads TGTGCCAGCAGCTTATCGGCTCTAGCGGGGAAAACAGATACGCAGTATTTT.

The V call is TRBV27, the J call TRBJ2-7; 7 positions match TRBD1. CDR3 length: 14 residues. Germline V gene data show CDR1 as MNHEY and CDR2 as SMNVEV (reference sequence). V gave up 5 bases and J gave up 3 bases; unmatched junction bases: 7. The CDR3 spells CASSLTGVFYEQYF. The CDR3 DNA reads as TGTGCCAGCAGTCTTACAGGGGTCTTCTACGAGCAGTACTTC.

The rearrangement joins TRBV5-1 to TRBJ2-7; 7 bases map to TRBD1. The J segment lost 0 bases and the V segment lost 3 bases, leaving 0 bases of the junction unmatched. The germline CDR1 and CDR2 sequences are SGHRS and YFSETQ. The CDR3 runs to 13 residues. The CDR3 region is CASSWTGSYEQYF. The DNA for the CDR3 is TGCGCCAGCAGCTGGACAGGCTCCTACGAGCAGTACTTC.

The sample holds one count of this clone. The J gene is TRBJ2-1, the V gene TRBV28, with TRBD2 identical over 10 bases. V lost 5 bases to trimming and J lost 3 bases; unmatched junction nucleotides: 13. The CDR3 length is 18 residues. CDR1 and CDR2 from the germline V gene are MDHEN and SYDVKM. CDR3 nucleotides: TGTGCCAGCAGTGGGGGGCTAGCGGGAGCATCTAGCTACAATGAGCAGTTCTTC. This sequence encodes CASSGGLAGASSYNEQFF.

This clone was detected only a few times. This chain joins TRBV7-9 and TRBJ1-2, with D hard to call. The CDR3 runs 13 residues. The V end lost 4 bases, the J end lost 10 bases, and 16 bases lay between the germline ends. Germline V gene data show CDR1 as SEHNR and CDR2 as FQNEAQ (reference sequence). CDR3 bases: TGTGCCAGCAGCTCCGGGCCCACGGTCGACTACACCTTC. Protein sequence: CASSSGPTVDYTF.

V is TRBV6-1 and J is TRBJ2-6, with D tentatively TRBD1 or TRBD2 (5 bases each). Trimming left V 2 bases short and J 2 bases short, with 7 bases between. The CDR3 totals 15 residues. Germline V CDR1 and CDR2: MNHNS, SASEGT. The CDR3 DNA sequence: TGTGCCAGCAGTGAACAGGGAGCTGGGGCCAACGTCCTGACTTTC. This gives the protein CASSEQGAGANVLTF.

The genes are TRBV29-1 and TRBJ2-3; 9 nucleotides match TRBD2. The germline CDR1 and CDR2 sequences are SQVTM and ANQGSEA. The CDR3 consists of 16 residues. The J segment lost 0 bases and the V segment lost 7 bases, leaving 11 bases of the junction unmatched. Here the CDR3 reads CSGRAGGPFSTDTQYF. The CDR3 coding sequence is TGCAGCGGAAGAGCGGGAGGACCCTTTAGCACAGATACGCAGTATTTT.

The CDR3 reads CASSVNPGGDTEAFF. Written as DNA, the CDR3 is TGTGCCAGCAGCGTAAATCCAGGGGGGGACACTGAAGCTTTCTTT. The chain joins TRBV9 to TRBJ1-1, with TRBD1 matching 7 bases. This CDR3 spans 15 amino acids. The J segment lost 3 bases and the V segment lost 1 base, leaving 6 bases of the junction unmatched. CDR1 is SGDLS, CDR2 YYNGEE, per germline.